A single sample is the source of the 27 T cell receptor beta chains below, sequenced in a study of patients and donors after allogeneic stem cell transplantation. In TCRdb, the RT-PCR reads were re-called with MiXCR into one record per CDR3 protein. The repertoire holds some 150,000 distinct CDR3 sequences, with 37% as singletons. The sample comprised blood, either unsorted or a sorted T cell fraction (not recorded which). These receptors all come from a human donor who was either an allogeneic HSCT recipient or a stem cell or donor lymphocyte infusion donor (not recorded which). It is not recorded whose cells these are; they may come from a transplant donor.

V is TRBV6-5 and J is TRBJ1-4; 7 positions match TRBD1. Germline V gives CDR1 MNHEY, CDR2 SVGAGI. The V gene end was trimmed by 5 bases and the J gene end by 8 bases; junction bases not matched to a gene: 14. The CDR3 loop spans 16 amino acids. CDR3 in amino acids: CASSPTPWDSNEKLFF. The CDR3 DNA is TGTGCCAGCAGTCCCACCCCATGGGACAGTAACGAAAAACTGTTTTTT.

The chain carries TRBV5-1 and TRBJ1-1; D gene ambiguous. V lost 0 bases, J lost 4 bases, and 7 bases lay in between. The germline CDR1 and CDR2 sequences are SGHRS and YFSETQ. The CDR3 spans 13 residues. CDR3 in DNA: TGCGCCAGCAGCTTGGGGGCCGCCACTGAAGCTTTCTTT. It encodes CASSLGAATEAFF.

This clonotype was detected a few times. The CDR3 spells CASSIGTGNMNTEAFF. The CDR3 DNA follows: TGCGCCAGCAGCATCGGGACAGGGAACATGAACACTGAAGCTTTCTTT. J is TRBJ1-1 and V is TRBV5-1; TRBD1 matches 9 bases. Germline CDR1 and CDR2: SGHRS and YFSETQ. The V segment lost 4 bases and the J segment 0 bases; nucleotides outside the gene matches: 7. The CDR3 sequence is 16 residues long. The full variable domain, in which reference TRBV5-1 and TRBJ1-1 provide the parts outside the CDR3, is KAGVTQTPRYLIKTRGQQVTLSCSPISGHRSVSWYQQTPGQGLQFLFEYFSETQRNKGNFPGRFSGRQFSNSRSEMNVSTLELGDSALYLCASSIGTGNMNTEAFFGQGTRLTVV.

J is TRBJ2-1 and V is TRBV24-1; D is possibly TRBD1 (5 bases). The V gene's germline CDR1 is KGHDR and CDR2 SFDVKD. This CDR3 is built from 16 residues. The ends were cut back, 4 bases at V and 0 bases at J, with 12 bases in the middle. The CDR3 loop is CATSDPDSSSYNEQFF. The DNA of the CDR3 is TGTGCCACCAGTGACCCCGACAGCAGCTCCTACAATGAGCAGTTCTTC.

The DNA of the CDR3 is TGTGCCAGCAGCTTACCAGACAGGGAAACTTCCACAGATACGCAGTATTTT. It yields the protein CASSLPDRETSTDTQYF. V usage is TRBV7-2 and J usage is TRBJ2-3; 7 bases are shared with TRBD1. The CDR3 runs to 17 residues. The germline gives CDR1 SGHTA, CDR2 FQGNSA. J lost 2 bases, V lost 2 bases, and 10 bases had no gene match.

The CDR3 region has the DNA TGTGCCAGCAGAGCTTGGGGATCAGGGGACACTGAAGCTTTCTTT. Translation gives CASRAWGSGDTEAFF. The chain joins TRBV11-2 to TRBJ1-1, with D possibly being TRBD1 (6 bases). Between the trimmed V and J ends, which lost 6 bases and 3 bases, there was a span of 17 bases. Germline V CDR1 and CDR2: SGHAT, FQNNGV. The CDR3 covers 15 residues.

The rearrangement links TRBV28 to TRBJ2-4; 9 bases are a match to TRBD1. V was pared by 5 bases and J by 1 base, with 6 bases of the junction left unmatched. CDR3 length: 16 amino acids. Per germline, CDR1 MDHEN and CDR2 SYDVKM. The CDR3 nucleotides are TGTGCCAGCAGTGATTACAGGGGGCTGGCCAAAAACATTCAGTACTTC. Amino acid sequence: CASSDYRGLAKNIQYF. The whole variable domain, remainder taken from reference TRBV28 and TRBJ2-4, is DVKVTQSSRYLVKRTGEKVFLECVQDMDHENMFWYRQDPGLGLRLIYFSYDVKMKEKGDIPEGYSVSREKKERFSLILESASTNQTSMYLCASSDYRGLAKNIQYFGAGTRLSVL.

CDR3 in amino acids: CSVENPLGTGEMNTEAFF. CDR3 bases: TGCAGCGTTGAGAACCCATTAGGGACAGGGGAAATGAACACTGAAGCTTTCTTT. This chain links TRBV29-1 with TRBJ1-1; 10 nucleotides agree with TRBD1. From germline, CDR1 is SQVTM and CDR2 ANQGSEA. The V gene end was trimmed by 3 bases and the J gene end by 0 bases; junction bases not matched to a gene: 13. This CDR3 contains 18 residues.

The chain joins TRBV7-2 to TRBJ2-3; TRBD2 might be the D (6 bases). This CDR3 comprises 15 residues. V was trimmed by 3 bases and J by 3 bases, leaving 13 bases between them. Germline lookup yields CDR1 SGHTA and CDR2 FQGNSA. CDR3 bases: TGTGCCAGCAGCTTTCGGCGACTAGTTACAGATACGCAGTATTTT. Its protein is CASSFRRLVTDTQYF. Full variable domain (rest looked up from reference TRBV7-2 and TRBJ2-3): GAGVSQSPSNKVTEKGKDVELRCDPISGHTALYWYRQSLGQGLEFLIYFQGNSAPDKSGLPSDRFSAERTGGSVSTLTIQRTQQEDSAVYLCASSFRRLVTDTQYFGPGTRLTVL.

This clonotype was seen a handful of times. The chain combines TRBV29-1 with TRBJ1-4; 8 bases are a match to TRBD1. V was pared by 6 bases and J by 5 bases, with 5 bases of the junction left unmatched. Per the germline V gene, CDR1 is SQVTM and CDR2 is ANQGSEA. This CDR3 region has 13 residues. The CDR3 DNA reads TGCAGCGTGCCGGGACAGGCGAATGAAAAACTGTTTTTT. The encoded protein is CSVPGQANEKLFF.

The genes are TRBV7-9 and TRBJ1-1; D gene uncertain. This CDR3 has 15 residues. Trimming took 1 base from V and 3 from J, leaving 12 bases between them. CDR1 and CDR2 (germline): SEHNR, FQNEAQ (reference sequence). CDR3 amino acids: CASSLVPGMDTEAFF. As DNA, the CDR3 is TGTGCCAGCAGCTTAGTGCCAGGAATGGACACTGAAGCTTTCTTT.

This clonotype was seen only a few times. The chain links TRBV28 to TRBJ2-6; TRBD1 might be the D (5 bases). Germline V gene lookup returns CDR1 MDHEN and CDR2 SYDVKM. CDR3 size: 17 residues. Trimming pared 3 bases from V and 0 bases from J, leaving 12 bases between. CDR3 sequence: CASSFGRATSGANVLTF. The DNA of the CDR3 is TGTGCCAGCAGTTTCGGCAGGGCCACCTCTGGGGCCAACGTCCTGACTTTC.

This clonotype showed up just a few times. The chain couples TRBV15 to TRBJ1-2; 8 bases are shared with TRBD1. The CDR3 runs 15 residues. Germline V gene sequence: CDR1 LNHNV, CDR2 YYDKDF (reference sequence). V trimming: 3 bases; J trimming: 5 bases; junction bases outside the gene matches: 8. The CDR3 bases are TGTGCCACCAGCAGCCCGGACAGGGTTCCTTATGGCTACACCTTC. Protein: CATSSPDRVPYGYTF.

In this sample, this clonotype turned up a few times. The chain has TRBV6-6 and TRBJ1-1, with 10 bases fitting TRBD1. Germline assignment: CDR1 MNHNY and CDR2 SVGAGI (reference sequence). The CDR3 consists of 18 residues. V trimming: 4 bases; J trimming: 0 bases; junction bases outside the gene matches: 11. The CDR3 coding sequence is TGTGCCAGCAGTTCTATATGGGACAGGGGACCTATGAACACTGAAGCTTTCTTT. Protein sequence: CASSSIWDRGPMNTEAFF.

This clonotype was seen more than once but under ten times. The chain couples TRBV5-1 to TRBJ1-1, with TRBD1 identical over 8 bases. Looked up from germline, CDR1 is SGHRS and CDR2 is YFSETQ. This CDR3 spans 15 amino acids. The V and J ends lost 1 base and 1 base, in that order; junction bases with no gene match: 3. The CDR3 loop is CASSLWDRPNTEAFF. The CDR3 DNA sequence: TGCGCCAGCAGCTTGTGGGACAGGCCGAACACTGAAGCTTTCTTT. The full variable domain, in which reference TRBV5-1 and TRBJ1-1 provide the parts outside the CDR3, is KAGVTQTPRYLIKTRGQQVTLSCSPISGHRSVSWYQQTPGQGLQFLFEYFSETQRNKGNFPGRFSGRQFSNSRSEMNVSTLELGDSALYLCASSLWDRPNTEAFFGQGTRLTVV.

This clonotype showed up just a few times. The genes are TRBV7-2 and TRBJ2-2; 14 bases map to TRBD2. CDR3 length: 18 residues. Per the germline V gene, CDR1 is SGHTA and CDR2 is FQGNSA. V shed 4 bases, J shed 0 bases, and the junction held 4 bases outside the gene matches. CDR3 in amino acids: CASSWGLAGDPNTGELFF. The CDR3 nucleotides are TGTGCCAGCAGCTGGGGACTAGCGGGGGACCCGAACACCGGGGAGCTGTTTTTT.

The gene calls are TRBV25-1 and TRBJ1-3; no definite D call. This CDR3 is 13 amino acids long. The germline CDR1 and CDR2 sequences are MGHDK and SYGVNS. V gave up 7 bases and J gave up 0 bases, with 7 bases separating them. The CDR3 loop is CASTKGSGNTIYF. The CDR3 DNA reads as TGTGCCAGCACCAAGGGCTCTGGAAACACCATATATTTT.

The chain joins TRBV15 to TRBJ1-2; tentative D call: TRBD1 (5 bases). V lost 5 bases and J lost 4, with 17 bases in between. There are 15 residues in the CDR3. Germline V gene data show CDR1 as LNHNV and CDR2 as YYDKDF (reference sequence). CDR3 in DNA: TGTGCCACCAGCGCCCCTGACGGGGCGGGCTATGGCTACACCTTC. This codes for CATSAPDGAGYGYTF.

The chain couples TRBV20-1 to TRBJ1-5, with D possibly matching TRBD1 (6 bases). This CDR3 is built from 13 residues. CDR1 and CDR2 from the germline V gene are DFQATT and SNEGSKA (reference sequence). V was pared by 0 bases and J by 5 bases, with 8 bases between. CDR3 in amino acids: CSAREAGDQPQHF. Here the CDR3 DNA reads TGCAGTGCTAGAGAAGCAGGGGATCAGCCCCAGCATTTT.

This clonotype occurred a few times. The V and J genes are TRBV12-3 or TRBV12-4 and TRBJ1-1; no clear D. The V gene lost 5 bases and the J gene lost 7 bases, with 14 bases spanning the gap. The CDR3 contains 13 residues. The CDR3 DNA sequence: TGTGCCAGCAGTCCCTCGGCAGCAATTGAAGCTTTCTTT. It specifies CASSPSAAIEAFF.

This clonotype was counted only a few times. The chain links TRBV20-1 to TRBJ1-5; D unclear. The V and J ends lost 0 bases and 6 bases respectively, with 3 bases between them. The germline CDR1 and CDR2 sequences are DFQATT and SNEGSKA (reference sequence). The CDR3 spans 11 residues. The DNA for the CDR3 is TGCAGTGCTAGAGAAGGTCAGCCCCAGCATTTT. Translated: CSAREGQPQHF.

This clonotype was counted only a few times. This chain uses TRBV24-1 with TRBJ1-2; the match to TRBD1 covers 7 bases. This CDR3 comprises 13 residues. Trimming took 1 base from V and 6 from J; bases not matched to a gene: 1. Germline V gene lookup returns CDR1 KGHDR and CDR2 SFDVKD. CDR3 in amino acids: CATSDFTGDGYTF. The DNA for the CDR3 is TGTGCCACCAGTGATTTCACAGGGGATGGCTACACCTTC.

The rearrangement joins TRBV20-1 to TRBJ1-1; D gene unclear. V was shortened by 5 bases and J by 11 bases, with 6 bases between the two germline ends. The CDR3 runs to 8 residues. Looked up from germline, CDR1 is DFQATT and CDR2 is SNEGSKA (reference sequence). This CDR3 is CSASRAFF. CDR3 bases: TGCAGTGCTTCCCGGGCTTTCTTT.

This clonotype has just one count. The rearrangement joins TRBV29-1 to TRBJ1-1; perhaps TRBD1 as D (5 bases). Trimming pared 8 bases from V and 11 bases from J, leaving 21 bases between. Germline loops: CDR1 SQVTM, CDR2 ANQGSEA. The CDR3 spans 12 residues. The CDR3 DNA follows: TGCAGCTCCCGGGACCGCCGATCAGTGGCTTTCTTT. The encoded protein is CSSRDRRSVAFF. Full variable domain (missing parts from reference TRBV29-1 and TRBJ1-1): SAVISQKPSRDICQRGTSLTIQCQVDSQVTMMFWYRQQPGQSLTLIATANQGSEATYESGFVIDKFPISRPNLTFSTLTVSNMSPEDSSIYLCSSRDRRSVAFFGQGTRLTVV.

The chain couples TRBV5-5 to TRBJ1-5; maybe TRBD1 (5 bases). The CDR3 runs 14 residues. Looked up from germline, CDR1 is SGHKS and CDR2 is YYEKEE (reference sequence). The ends were cut back, 5 bases at V and 7 bases at J, with 16 bases in the middle. In DNA, the CDR3 is TGTGCCAGCAGTTCGGGACGGGGAACACAGCCCCAGCATTTT. Protein: CASSSGRGTQPQHF.

In DNA, the CDR3 is TGTGCCAGCAGCCCCGGGACAGGGCGTGAAAAACTGTTTTTT. Its translation: CASSPGTGREKLFF. This sequence joins TRBV7-9 and TRBJ1-4; 9 bases are shared with TRBD1. This CDR3 has 14 residues. Germline loops: CDR1 SEHNR, CDR2 FQNEAQ (reference sequence). V was pared by 5 bases and J by 7 bases, with 5 bases of the junction left unmatched.

This rearrangement joins TRBV7-2 to TRBJ1-1; 7 positions match TRBD1. The CDR3 length is 14 residues. The V gene end was trimmed by 5 bases and the J gene end by 5 bases; junction bases not matched to a gene: 8. In germline, CDR1 is SGHTA, CDR2 FQGNSA. CDR3 DNA: TGTGCCAGCAGCCTACAGGGGAGGTGGACTGAAGCTTTCTTT. This sequence encodes CASSLQGRWTEAFF.